This paragraph reports one TCR beta chain. Its antigen is as yet unknown. Authors' processing steps: Filtering differed since immunoSEQ provided only junctions, with no quality scores. The assay was immunoSEQ multiplex PCR, and TCRdb's table has in-frame clones only and misses some. V and J calls and clone size follow that table, whereas D and trimming were derived from the DNA. The sample lists a few hundred thousand clones; approximately 79% were seen once. Germline trimming cut 5 bases from V and 3 bases from J; bases unmatched to any gene: 5. The CDR3 has 14 residues. Germline CDR1 is LGHNT and CDR2 is FRNRAP. These data originate in a study of shared clonotypes between healthy human individuals. Across the study: Donors, aged 18 to 49, were a couple of women and a few men. Regarding the study as a whole: The study found 4.5% to 6% of naive CD4 clonotypes shared across four donors.

Sequenced: memory CD4+ T cells sorted from blood. The subset here: CD45RA-negative fraction. The J gene is TRBJ2-3, the V gene TRBV12-5, with TRBD2 identical over 7 bases. The sequence came from a man aged 25 to 40 in good health. CDR3 coding DNA: TGTGCTAGTGGTGAGGGAGGGTCTACAGATACGCAGTATTTT. Its protein is CASGEGGSTDTQYF.